Detailed here is one TCR beta chain. This clonotype has only a few counts. The target of this receptor is not known. The input lacks base qualities; no much larger clone sits a single base away. What the treatment or condition label conveys for this sample: allogeneic hematopoietic cell transplantation with graft depleted of TCRalphabeta T cells and CD19 B cells. The children who served as transplant recipients had been given grafts of TCRalphabeta/CD19-depleted allogeneic hematopoietic cells. This entry is derived from a study of T-cell reconstitution after alpha-beta-depleted transplantation in children (TCRdb year 2016). In the study overall: T-cell immune reconstitution after TCRalphabeta/CD19-depleted allogeneic hematopoietic cell transplantation in children was quantitatively tracked in the study by means of TCR repertoire profiling.

Points the paper makes about the study in general: The high TCRbeta diversity at day 60 in some patients was ascribed to recipient T cells and intrathymic progenitors that had survived conditioning. Over subsequent months, a decline in hyperexpanded clone frequencies was noted, and after one year, T-cell counts and TCRbeta diversity were mostly ascribed to newly produced T cells. Apparently early alphabetaT-cell count recovery about two months after transplant reportedly relied on only several hundred rapidly expanded clones derived from non-depleted graft cells.

Libraries were constructed by PCR. The instrument was an Illumina HiSeq 2500. TCR library preparation used molecular barcoding, with unique molecular identifiers applied to normalize quantification of the TCRbeta repertoire. The public reads were quality trimmed at Q25 with fastp and then assembled into clones with MiXCR by TCRdb, keeping productive beta chains. Identical CDR3 proteins give one entry, which carries the most common genes and DNA. The sample table records 450,000 to 550,000 distinct CDR3 sequences; about 10% of these occur just once. The ten biggest clones cover 12% to 15% of the sample. The sequences come from PBMCs, mostly from graft donor cells, collected 180 days after TCRalphabeta/CD19-depleted stem cell transplant. The receptor was derived from a female patient younger than 10 who had a stem cell transplant for aplastic anemia, so the T cells may come from the graft donor.

The CDR3 reads CASTGTSGSTGELFF. The base sequence is TGTGCCAGCACTGGTACTAGCGGTAGCACCGGGGAGCTGTTTTTT. The chain is assembled from TRBV6-2 or TRBV6-3 and TRBJ2-2; the central 8 bases match TRBD2. Trimming removed 7 bases from V and 4 bases from J; the gene matches leave 8 bases unexplained. From cysteine to phenylalanine, the CDR3 is 15 amino acids long. The read is trimmed to its CDR3 DNA, 45 bases read in frame from base 1. CDR1 and CDR2 are read off the germline V gene as MNHEY and SVGEGT.